Ten or more counts support the clone carrying this TCR beta chain. Its antigen remains unidentified. The junction departs from the called germline gene at one end, perhaps through a read error. This record comes from a study of CD8+CD57+ T cells in acquired aplastic anemia. Whole-study findings and limits: A set of around 30 CD8+ CDR3 sequences was shared between patients and controls, and these sequences appeared highly expressed in patients.

CDR3 length equals 12 residues. Germline V gives CDR1 MNHNS, CDR2 SASEGT. Profiles of TCR beta VDJ and CDR3 were generated from a genomic DNA template. TCRdb reprocessed the reads via MiXCR and lists one record per CDR3 protein. The sample contains 160,000 or so distinct CDR3 sequences, around half of which appear only once. CD8+CD57+ cell expansion, shown by flow cytometry, had occurred in the patients selected for sequencing. Patients were treatment-naive when blood was sampled. The sequence came from a human donor with aplastic anemia. The chain combines TRBV6-1 with TRBJ1-1; 7 bases align to TRBD1. Sequenced input: sorted CD4+, CD8+, or CD8+CD57+ T cells (not recorded which) from PBMCs. This CDR3 is CASSEAGAGTAF. CDR3 bases: TGTGCCAGCAGTGAAGCGGGAGCCGGGACAGCGTTT.